This is a list of T cell receptor beta chains from one sample in a study of PD-1 blockade in mismatch repair-deficient tumors. Libraries were prepared by immunoSEQ multiplex PCR; TCRdb keeps only in-frame clonotypes and omits some of them. The table records 120,000 or so clones, more than 85% of them present only once. Sequencing used peripheral blood, obtained 44 weeks after starting pembrolizumab. These receptors originate from an adult with mismatch repair-deficient cancer. Each CDR3 is given with its conserved first and last residue. D genes are given only for firm matches. Not all rows give a size; the values are once, few, many and, for expanded clones, a class.

clone size,V gene,D gene,J gene,CDR3 protein,CDR3 DNA
.,TRBV6-4,.,TRBJ2-3,CASSAGDTDTQYF,TGTGCCAGCAGTGCGGGAGACACAGATACGCAGTATTTT
.,TRBV19,TRBD1,TRBJ2-7,CASSKALGQGGYEQYF,TGTGCCAGTAGTAAGGCACTGGGACAGGGTGGCTACGAGCAGTACTTC
.,TRBV27,TRBD1,TRBJ2-1,CASSLNRGPSYNEQFF,TGTGCCAGCAGTTTAAACAGGGGGCCCTCCTACAATGAGCAGTTCTTC
.,TRBV7-3,.,TRBJ2-7,CASSPTTTGFSGQYF,TGTGCCAGCAGCCCAACAACGACAGGTTTCAGCGGTCAGTACTTC
.,TRBV2,TRBD1,TRBJ2-6,CASSSGQGRANVLTF,TGTGCCAGCAGTAGCGGACAGGGAAGGGCCAACGTCCTGACTTTC
few,TRBV6-5,.,TRBJ2-7,CASGTTTNSYEQYF,TGTGCCAGCGGCACAACGACGAACTCCTACGAGCAGTACTTC
.,TRBV2,.,TRBJ2-3,CASNPPAGETYTDTQYF,TGTGCCAGCAATCCCCCAGCCGGAGAAACCTACACAGATACGCAGTATTTT
.,TRBV5-4,.,TRBJ2-2,CASSQGPDTGELFF,TGTGCCAGCAGCCAGGGGCCCGACACCGGGGAGCTGTTTTTT
.,TRBV9,.,TRBJ1-1,CASSVAHGGPEAFF,TGTGCCAGCAGCGTAGCTCACGGGGGTCCTGAAGCTTTCTTT
.,TRBV7-3,.,TRBJ1-1,CASSHGHTSEAFF,TGTGCCAGCAGCCACGGACATACCTCTGAAGCTTTCTTT
.,TRBV4-2,TRBD2,TRBJ2-7,CASSQDRLAGASTSYEQYF,TGTGCCAGCAGCCAAGATAGACTAGCGGGAGCCAGTACCTCCTACGAGCAGTACTTC
.,TRBV11-2,.,TRBJ2-7,CASSLDPGAGYEQYF,TGTGCCAGCAGCTTAGACCCGGGGGCGGGCTACGAGCAGTACTTC
.,TRBV27,.,TRBJ2-7,CASSLSSGPTYEQYF,TGTGCCAGCAGTTTATCCAGCGGACCAACCTACGAGCAGTACTTC
.,TRBV18,.,TRBJ1-3,CASSADSSSGNTIYF,TGTGCCAGCTCCGCAGACTCGAGCTCTGGAAACACCATATATTTT
.,TRBV11-3,TRBD2,TRBJ2-5,CASSRLAGAETQYF,TGTGCCAGCAGCAGACTAGCGGGAGCAGAGACCCAGTACTTC
.,TRBV19,TRBD1,TRBJ2-2,CASTPLRTGRYTGELFF,TGTGCCAGTACCCCCTTGAGGACAGGAAGGTACACCGGGGAGCTGTTTTTT